These T cell receptor beta chains were read from a single sample in a study of blood T cells in healthy people across ages. TCRdb called the 5' RACE reads again in MiXCR, with one record for every CDR3 protein. The sample has about 800,000 distinct CDR3 sequences, roughly 50% seen once; the top ten hold approximately 20%. The sequencing input was blood. The receptors here all came from a man in his thirties or forties in good health. Each CDR3 is given with its conserved first and last residue. A D gene is named only where the DNA matches it firmly. The size field is filled for only some rows; it gives once, few, many or a size class.

J | V | D | size | CDR3 | DNA
TRBJ2-7 | TRBV15 | NA | NA | CATSRGDSTLYEQYF | TGTGCCACCAGCAGAGGGGACTCAACTCTGTACGAGCAGTACTTC
TRBJ2-7 | TRBV6-5 | NA | few | CASSYSGGTDAYEQYF | TGTGCCAGCAGTTACTCTGGGGGGACAGATGCCTACGAGCAGTACTTC
TRBJ2-5 | TRBV28 | NA | few | CASSSSLGQYF | TGTGCCAGCAGTTCCAGTTTGGGGCAGTACTTC
TRBJ2-3 | TRBV2 | NA | NA | CASIRDIRPADTQYF | TGTGCCAGCATCCGGGACATCCGACCGGCAGATACGCAGTATTTT
TRBJ1-6 | TRBV7-8 | TRBD1 | NA | CASSISPGTGIGSPLHF | TGTGCCAGCAGCATCTCCCCCGGGACAGGGATTGGTTCACCCCTCCACTTT
TRBJ2-3 | TRBV29-1 | TRBD2 | NA | CSVAASGGTDTQYF | TGCAGCGTTGCCGCTAGCGGGGGCACAGATACGCAGTATTTT
TRBJ2-1 | TRBV6-2/TRBV6-3 | NA | NA | CASSLGACEQFF | TGTGCCAGCAGCTTAGGGGCCTGTGAGCAGTTCTTC
TRBJ2-7 | TRBV9 | NA | NA | CASSVAPQEVYEQYF | TGTGCCAGCAGCGTAGCTCCCCAGGAGGTCTACGAGCAGTACTTC
TRBJ2-7 | TRBV25-1 | TRBD1 | NA | CASRGTGPYEQYF | TGTGCCAGCAGAGGGACAGGGCCCTACGAGCAGTACTTC
TRBJ1-2 | TRBV5-6 | NA | NA | CATRALANYGYTF | TGTGCCACGAGGGCGTTAGCTAACTATGGCTACACCTTC
TRBJ2-7 | TRBV2 | TRBD1 | NA | CASSGTGEAYEQYF | TGTGCCAGCAGTGGGACAGGGGAAGCCTACGAGCAGTACTTC
TRBJ2-5 | TRBV20-1 | TRBD1 | NA | CSARIWLTGDIGETQYF | TGCAGTGCTAGGATATGGTTGACAGGGGACATCGGAGAGACCCAGTACTTC
TRBJ2-7 | TRBV4-2 | NA | NA | CASSQSGSSYEQYF | TGTGCCAGCAGCCAATCAGGGAGCTCCTACGAGCAGTACTTC
TRBJ2-7 | TRBV6-4 | TRBD2 | few | CSLGLAGNYEQYF | TGTTCTCTCGGACTAGCGGGGAACTACGAGCAGTACTTC
TRBJ1-5 | TRBV7-2 | NA | NA | CASSLTEQNQPQHF | TGTGCCAGCAGCTTAACGGAACAGAATCAGCCCCAGCATTTT
TRBJ2-7 | TRBV5-1 | NA | NA | CASSLDAPMNAEQYF | TGCGCCAGCAGCTTAGACGCCCCTATGAACGCCGAGCAGTACTTC
TRBJ2-3 | TRBV7-9 | NA | NA | CASSSPVMGPRAQYF | TGTGCCAGCTCCTCCCCCGTTATGGGTCCCAGAGCGCAGTATTTT
TRBJ2-3 | TRBV2 | TRBD2 | NA | CASSEAGGPGDTQYF | TGTGCCAGCAGTGAGGCGGGGGGCCCTGGAGATACGCAGTATTTT
TRBJ1-5 | TRBV5-8 | NA | NA | CASSWEKGRGQPQHF | TGTGCCAGCAGCTGGGAGAAGGGGAGGGGTCAGCCCCAGCATTTT
TRBJ1-5 | TRBV20-1 | NA | NA | CSALRGERTQPQHF | TGCAGTGCCCTACGTGGGGAGAGGACTCAGCCCCAGCATTTT
TRBJ2-5 | TRBV4-2 | NA | NA | CASSQEGGSGNPPRQETQYF | TGTGCCAGCAGCCAAGAAGGGGGCAGCGGGAACCCCCCGCGACAAGAGACCCAGTACTTC
TRBJ2-5 | TRBV6-1 | TRBD2 | few | CASRDLAGPQETQYF | TGTGCCAGCAGGGACCTAGCGGGCCCCCAAGAGACCCAGTACTTC
TRBJ1-1 | TRBV15 | NA | once | CATSATARENTEAFF | TGTGCCACCAGCGCTACTGCCCGGGAGAACACTGAAGCTTTCTTT
TRBJ2-7 | TRBV20-1 | TRBD2 | NA | CSASLSGTSASYEQYF | TGCAGTGCTAGTCTTTCCGGGACTAGCGCCTCCTACGAGCAGTACTTC
TRBJ1-5 | TRBV2 | NA | NA | CASETGSSYQPQHF | TGTGCCAGCGAAACGGGATCCTCTTATCAGCCCCAGCATTTT
TRBJ1-5 | TRBV2 | NA | few | CASREAFVNQPQHF | TGTGCCAGCAGGGAAGCCTTCGTAAATCAGCCCCAGCATTTT
TRBJ2-2 | TRBV21-1 | NA | NA | CASSPKEAERNTGELFF | TGTGCCAGCAGCCCAAAGGAGGCAGAGCGAAACACCGGGGAGCTGTTTTTT
TRBJ2-5 | TRBV18 | NA | few | CASSPQTLKETQYF | TGTGCCAGCTCACCACAAACACTAAAAGAGACCCAGTACTTC
TRBJ2-7 | TRBV4-3 | TRBD1 | few | CASSRDSGQGSYEQYF | TGCGCCAGCAGCCGAGATTCGGGACAGGGGTCCTACGAGCAGTACTTC
TRBJ1-1 | TRBV4-1 | NA | NA | CASSQDLGGTEAFF | TGCGCCAGCAGCCAGGACCTAGGTGGCACTGAAGCTTTCTTT
TRBJ2-7 | TRBV20-1 | NA | NA | CSAPPPEGSGYEQYF | TGCAGTGCTCCTCCCCCGGAGGGTTCTGGGTACGAGCAGTACTTC
TRBJ1-5 | TRBV2 | NA | NA | CASSDGRTEEGQPQHF | TGTGCCAGCAGTGATGGGCGGACAGAGGAGGGTCAGCCCCAGCATTTT